The clone carrying this T cell receptor (beta chain) was recorded many times. TCRdb reprocessed the 5' RACE reads via MiXCR and lists one record per CDR3 protein. The sample has about 50,000 distinct CDR3 sequences, approximately 5.7% seen once; the top ten hold about 7%. This record belongs to a study of early T cells in non-severe SARS-CoV-2 infection. V lost 0 bases, J lost 8 bases, and 16 bases lay in between. Germline CDR1 is LGHNA and CDR2 is YNFKEQ. The CDR3 is 15 residues long. The chain links TRBV4-2 to TRBJ1-1; D ambiguous. The TCR was taken from an adult who was a healthcare worker with PCR-confirmed SARS-CoV-2 infection or an uninfected control (not recorded which). The specimen comprised whole blood, sampled at baseline. CDR3 protein: CASSQDRTTAGEAFF. The CDR3 nucleotides read TGTGCCAGCAGCCAAGATAGGACGACGGCCGGGGAAGCTTTCTTT.